This TCR beta chain is from a study of OX40 agonist ivuxolimab in advanced cancers. Assay used: immunoSEQ multiplex PCR; TCRdb lists only in-frame clones, some missing. The sample contains 20,000 to 25,000 clones, roughly 80% of which appear only once. CDR3 length equals 14 residues. CDR1 is LNHDA, CDR2 SQIVND, per germline (reference sequence). Trimming at V came to 6 bases and at J to 3 bases, leaving 3 bases not matched to a gene. This sequence joins TRBV19 and TRBJ1-1, with TRBD1 matching over 11 bases. The sequences come from CD4+ or CD8+ T cells sorted from blood, collected in a trial of the OX40 agonist ivuxolimab. This TCR came from an adult with an advanced solid tumor such as melanoma, head and neck, liver or kidney cancer. DNA for the CDR3: TGTGCCAGTAGCCTGGGACAGGGGGACACTGAAGCTTTCTTT. It yields the protein CASSLGQGDTEAFF.